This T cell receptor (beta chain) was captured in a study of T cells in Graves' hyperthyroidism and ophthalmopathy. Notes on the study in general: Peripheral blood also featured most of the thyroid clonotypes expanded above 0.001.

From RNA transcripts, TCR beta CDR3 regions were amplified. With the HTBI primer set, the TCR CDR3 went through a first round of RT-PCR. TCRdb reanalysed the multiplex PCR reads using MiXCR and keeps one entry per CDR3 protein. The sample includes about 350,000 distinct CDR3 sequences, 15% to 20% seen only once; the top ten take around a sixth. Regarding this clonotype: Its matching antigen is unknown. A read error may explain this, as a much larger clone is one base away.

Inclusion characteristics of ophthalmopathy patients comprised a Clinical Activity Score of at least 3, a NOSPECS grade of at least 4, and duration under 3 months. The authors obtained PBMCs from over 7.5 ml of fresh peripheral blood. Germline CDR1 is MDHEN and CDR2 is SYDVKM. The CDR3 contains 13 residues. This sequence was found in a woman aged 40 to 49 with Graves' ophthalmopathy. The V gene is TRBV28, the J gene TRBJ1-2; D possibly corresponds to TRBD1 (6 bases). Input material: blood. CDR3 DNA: TGTGCCAGCAGCCCCGGGGGCAGCTATTGCTACACCTTC. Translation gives CASSPGGSYCYTF.